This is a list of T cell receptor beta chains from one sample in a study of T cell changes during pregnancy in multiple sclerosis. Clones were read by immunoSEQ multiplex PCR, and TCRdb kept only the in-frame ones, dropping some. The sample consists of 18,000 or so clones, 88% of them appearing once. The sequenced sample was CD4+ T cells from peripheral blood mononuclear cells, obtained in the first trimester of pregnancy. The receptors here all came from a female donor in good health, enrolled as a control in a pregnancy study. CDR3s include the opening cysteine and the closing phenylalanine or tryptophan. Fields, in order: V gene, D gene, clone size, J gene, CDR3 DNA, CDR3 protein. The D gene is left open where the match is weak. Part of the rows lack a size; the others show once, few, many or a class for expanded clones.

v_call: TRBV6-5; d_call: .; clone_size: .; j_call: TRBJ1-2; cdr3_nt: TGTGCCAGCAGCCCAACTCAGGGCTATGGCTACACCTTC; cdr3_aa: CASSPTQGYGYTF
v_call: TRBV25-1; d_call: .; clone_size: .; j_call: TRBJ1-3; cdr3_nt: TGTGCCAGCAGTGAATCCCGGACAACAAGAAACACCATATATTTT; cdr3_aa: CASSESRTTRNTIYF
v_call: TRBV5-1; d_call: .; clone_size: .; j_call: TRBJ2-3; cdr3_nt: TGCGCCAGCTCCGAAGCGCCCGGGGCAGATACGCAGTATTTT; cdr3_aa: CASSEAPGADTQYF
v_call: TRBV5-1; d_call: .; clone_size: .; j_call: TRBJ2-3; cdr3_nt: TGCGCCAGCAGCTATAGCGACCCCACAGATACGCAGTATTTT; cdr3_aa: CASSYSDPTDTQYF
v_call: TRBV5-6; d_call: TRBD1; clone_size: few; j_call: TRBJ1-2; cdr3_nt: TGTGCCAGCAGCTCCGTGGGACAGTTAAACTATGGCTACACCTTC; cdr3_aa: CASSSVGQLNYGYTF
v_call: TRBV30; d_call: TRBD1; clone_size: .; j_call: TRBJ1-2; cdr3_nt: TGTGCCTGGAGTAAGGGGGCGGGCTATGGCTACACCTTC; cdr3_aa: CAWSKGAGYGYTF
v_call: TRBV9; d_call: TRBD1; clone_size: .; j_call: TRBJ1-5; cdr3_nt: TGTGCCAGCAGCGTAGGAGACAGGGAGCCCCAGCATTTT; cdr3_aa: CASSVGDREPQHF
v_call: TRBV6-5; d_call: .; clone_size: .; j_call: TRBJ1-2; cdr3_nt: TGTGCCAGCAGCCTGGGACAACGGTATGGCTACACCTTC; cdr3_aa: CASSLGQRYGYTF
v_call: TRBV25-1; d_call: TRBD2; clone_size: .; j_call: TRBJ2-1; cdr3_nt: TGTGCCAGCAGCTCCGGCGGGACTAGCGCGGCGAATGAGCAGTTCTTC; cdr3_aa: CASSSGGTSAANEQFF
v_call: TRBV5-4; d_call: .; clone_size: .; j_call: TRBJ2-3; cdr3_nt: TGTGCCAGCAGCCCGAGACTAGATCCAGATACGCAGTATTTT; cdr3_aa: CASSPRLDPDTQYF
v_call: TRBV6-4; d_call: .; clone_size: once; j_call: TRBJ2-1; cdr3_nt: TGTGCCAGCAGTGACACAACTAGTGGTGAGCAGTTCTTC; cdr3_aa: CASSDTTSGEQFF
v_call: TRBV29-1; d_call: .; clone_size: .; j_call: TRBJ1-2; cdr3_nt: TGCAGCGTTGAAGATCCGGGGAGATCGGGGGGCTACACCTTC; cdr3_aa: CSVEDPGRSGGYTF
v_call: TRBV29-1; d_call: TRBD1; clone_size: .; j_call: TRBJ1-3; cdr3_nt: TGCAGCGTTACACTTTACAGGGGAATCCACGGAAACACCATATATTTT; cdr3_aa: CSVTLYRGIHGNTIYF
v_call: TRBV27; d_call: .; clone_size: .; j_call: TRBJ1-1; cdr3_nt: TGTGCCAGCAGGTCGACTAGCATGAACACTGAAGCTTTCTTT; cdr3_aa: CASRSTSMNTEAFF